This T cell receptor (beta chain) originates from a study of shared clonotypes between healthy human individuals. For the study at large: The donors, two women and a few men, were aged 18 to 49.

V was cut by 5 bases and J by 3 bases, with 14 bases left in between. Looked up from germline, CDR1 is SGHRS and CDR2 is YFSETQ. The CDR3 has 15 amino acids. Using approximately 200 ng DNA, some 30,000 T cell genomes, the sorted-subset replicate PCRs were run. TCRdb keeps only in-frame clones here, not all; method: immunoSEQ multiplex PCR. The sample has around 2.5 million clones, approximately 94% seen once. Splitting the CD4+ cells yielded a CD45RA+ naive subset and a CD45RA-negative memory subset. This TCR was recovered from a man younger than 30 in good health. Some clones in this sample may be carry-over from other donors' samples. The V gene is TRBV5-1, the J gene TRBJ1-4; D possibly corresponds to TRBD1 (6 bases). What was sequenced was naive CD4+ T cells from PBMCs. As to subset: CD45RA+ positively selected. CDR3 nucleotide sequence: TGCGCCAGCAGTTGGGGGGCAGGGGCTAATGAAAAACTGTTTTTT. Its translation: CASSWGAGANEKLFF.